This entry features one TCR beta chain sequence. The antigen it binds to is not known. One base away there is no much larger clone; base qualities are not given. The record originates from a study of blood T cell repertoires in COVID-19 (dated by TCRdb to between 2020 and 2021). Regarding the research as a whole: The collaborator samples originated in the United States, Italy and Spain and spanned the acute and convalescent phases of COVID-19. The prospective study material was composed of cDNA or gDNA derived from T cells, B-cell-depleted T cells, or PBMCs. The repertoires were released in a freely available public database intended as a resource for research on the immune response to SARS-CoV-2. The sample metadata nearly always contained a de-identified subject ID, COVID-19 status, age in years and sex. Where HLA class I and class II types were available, the types were taken from metadata supplied by the sample provider, not from assay-based typing. The samples were drawn from the first 160 participants of the ongoing ImmuneRACE study and from 1,254 subjects provided by 6 global collaborators. The dataset comprised deeply sampled blood TCRbeta repertoires from subjects exposed to, actively infected with, or recovered from COVID-19. What the study reported, not specific to this receptor: How much clinical and demographic metadata was included differed by source and by participant, and the metadata was provided uncurated.

The immunoSEQ Assay, a bias-controlled multiplex PCR, was used to amplify TCRbeta CDR3 regions from genomic DNA. The original methods were these. The number of nucleated cells in each sample was estimated from the amplification of reference gene primers within the assay. Sequence reads were collapsed and filtered to measure the absolute abundance of every unique TCRbeta CDR3 rearrangement. For each sample, productive Simpson clonality was calculated as the square root of Simpson's diversity index across productive rearrangements. TCRdb mirrors the immuneACCESS table, restricted to in-frame sequences. Some clones are absent from its copies; in checked studies, under half trace to an unresolved V gene, and the reason for the others is unknown. V and J calls and clone size are given by that table; D and trimming were obtained from the DNA. Counted in this sample were under 170,000 clones; approximately 80% of them appeared once. The ten top clones hold more than 2% of the sample.

The CDR3 has 14 amino acids, counting the end cysteine and phenylalanine. The sequence is cut down to CDR3 DNA, 42 bases in frame from base 1. V is trimmed back by 4 bases and J by 4 bases, and the junction contains 7 bases that no gene match accounts for. The germline V gene gives CDR1 as SGHRS and CDR2 as YFSETQ. Collaborating institutions collected whole blood in K2EDTA tubes following their own protocols. For TCRbeta analysis, collaborators shipped samples as frozen whole blood, isolated PBMCs, or DNA extracted from either of those sample types. Recombination connected TRBV5-1 to TRBJ1-2, and 7 junctional nucleotides match TRBD1. The sequencing input was peripheral blood. The TCR comes from a man aged 70-80 years with acute or convalescent COVID-19. The CDR3 protein sequence reads: CASSTGQTLYGYTF. The nucleotide sequence is given as TGCGCCAGCAGCACGGGACAGACGCTCTATGGCTACACCTTC. Extended through the reference TRBV5-1 and TRBJ1-2 proteins, this CDR3 yields the full variable domain: KAGVTQTPRYLIKTRGQQVTLSCSPISGHRSVSWYQQTPGQGLQFLFEYFSETQRNKGNFPGRFSGRQFSNSRSEMNVSTLELGDSALYLCASSTGQTLYGYTFGSGTRLTVV.